The sequence of this T cell receptor (beta chain) was determined in a study of blood T cells in healthy people across ages. Overall study findings and caveats: Because sorting was not performed, PBMCs prevented conclusive naive versus antigen-experienced comparison. There were more naive CD4+ cells and higher diversity in long-lived donors than in aged donors.

The V segment lost 4 bases and the J segment 6 bases; nucleotides outside the gene matches: 4. The germline V gene has CDR1 MNHEY and CDR2 SVGAGI. This CDR3 has 13 residues. Comment on this clonotype: The antigen is unknown.

For the second PCR, which ran for about 7 to 11 cycles, a sample-barcoded 5' primer and a J-beta primer mix were used. TCRdb itself ran the 5' RACE reads through MiXCR, one entry per CDR3 protein. The data hold hundreds of thousands of distinct CDR3 sequences, with 43% observed a single time. About 10 milliliters of peripheral blood were drawn from each donor into EDTA-treated tubes. The sequence came from a woman aged 60-70 years in good health. The chain links TRBV6-5 to TRBJ2-3; 7 bases fit TRBD2. The sequenced sample consisted of blood. This CDR3 is CASSSLAADTQYF. Written as DNA, the CDR3 is TGTGCCAGCAGTTCTCTAGCGGCGGATACGCAGTATTTT.